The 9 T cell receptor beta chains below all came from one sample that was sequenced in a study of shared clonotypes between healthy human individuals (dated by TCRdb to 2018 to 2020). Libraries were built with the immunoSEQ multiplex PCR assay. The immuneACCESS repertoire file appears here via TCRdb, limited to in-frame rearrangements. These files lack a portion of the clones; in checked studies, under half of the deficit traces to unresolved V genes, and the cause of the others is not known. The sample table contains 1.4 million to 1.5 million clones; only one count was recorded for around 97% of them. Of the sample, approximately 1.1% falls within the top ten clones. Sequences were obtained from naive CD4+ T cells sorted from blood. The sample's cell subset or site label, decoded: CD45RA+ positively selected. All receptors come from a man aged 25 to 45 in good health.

CDR3 sequence (DNA): TGCAGCGTAAGGGGAGACAGGGCCCGAGGCTACACCTTC. Translating gives CSVRGDRARGYTF. The genes are TRBV29-1 and TRBJ1-2; 7 positions match TRBD1. The germline CDR1 and CDR2 sequences are SQVTM and ANQGSEA. CDR3 length: 13 amino acids. The J segment lost 8 bases and the V segment lost 6 bases, leaving 12 bases of the junction unmatched.

In nucleotides, the CDR3 is TGTGCCAGCACATATTGGCCTGGGGCCAACGTCCTGACTTTC. Its protein product is CASTYWPGANVLTF. The V call is TRBV2, the J call TRBJ2-6, with unresolved D. CDR1 and CDR2 (germline): SNHLY, FYNNEI. V was trimmed by 7 bases and J by 2 bases, leaving 9 bases between them. CDR3 size: 14 residues.

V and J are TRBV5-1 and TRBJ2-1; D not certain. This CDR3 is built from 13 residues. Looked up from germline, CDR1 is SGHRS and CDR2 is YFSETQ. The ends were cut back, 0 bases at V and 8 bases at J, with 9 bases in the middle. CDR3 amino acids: CASSLGFMDEQFF. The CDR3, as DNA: TGCGCCAGCAGCTTGGGTTTTATGGATGAGCAGTTCTTC. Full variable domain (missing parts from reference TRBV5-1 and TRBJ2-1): KAGVTQTPRYLIKTRGQQVTLSCSPISGHRSVSWYQQTPGQGLQFLFEYFSETQRNKGNFPGRFSGRQFSNSRSEMNVSTLELGDSALYLCASSLGFMDEQFFGPGTRLTVL.

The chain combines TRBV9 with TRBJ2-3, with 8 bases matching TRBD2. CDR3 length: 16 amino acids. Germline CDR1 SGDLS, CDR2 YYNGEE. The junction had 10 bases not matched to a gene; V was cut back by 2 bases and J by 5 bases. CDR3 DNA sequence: TGTGCCAGCAGCGTCAGAAGCGGGAGATATGGAGATACGCAGTATTTT. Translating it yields CASSVRSGRYGDTQYF.

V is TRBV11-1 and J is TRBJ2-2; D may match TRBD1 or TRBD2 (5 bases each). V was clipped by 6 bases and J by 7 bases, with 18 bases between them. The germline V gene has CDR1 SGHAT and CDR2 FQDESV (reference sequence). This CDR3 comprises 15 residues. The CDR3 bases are TGTGCCAGCAGTCCGAGGGCTCAGGGTTACGGGGAGCTGTTTTTT. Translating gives CASSPRAQGYGELFF.

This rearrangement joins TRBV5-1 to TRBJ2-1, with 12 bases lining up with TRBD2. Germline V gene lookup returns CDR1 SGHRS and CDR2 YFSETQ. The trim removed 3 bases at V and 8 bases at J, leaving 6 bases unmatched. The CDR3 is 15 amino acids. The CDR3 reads CASSSGLAGFDEQFF. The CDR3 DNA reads TGCGCCAGCAGCTCCGGACTAGCGGGATTCGATGAGCAGTTCTTC.

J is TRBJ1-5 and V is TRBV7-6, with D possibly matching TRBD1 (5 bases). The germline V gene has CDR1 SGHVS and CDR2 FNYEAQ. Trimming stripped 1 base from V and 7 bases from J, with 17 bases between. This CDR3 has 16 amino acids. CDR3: CASSLVAGMGGQPQHF. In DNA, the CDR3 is TGTGCCAGCAGCTTAGTAGCAGGGATGGGAGGGCAGCCCCAGCATTTT.

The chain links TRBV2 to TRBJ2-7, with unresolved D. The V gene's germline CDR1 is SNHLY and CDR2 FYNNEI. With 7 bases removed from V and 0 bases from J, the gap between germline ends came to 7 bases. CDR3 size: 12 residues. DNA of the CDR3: TGTGCCAGCACGGCAGGCTCCTACGAGCAGTACTTC. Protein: CASTAGSYEQYF.

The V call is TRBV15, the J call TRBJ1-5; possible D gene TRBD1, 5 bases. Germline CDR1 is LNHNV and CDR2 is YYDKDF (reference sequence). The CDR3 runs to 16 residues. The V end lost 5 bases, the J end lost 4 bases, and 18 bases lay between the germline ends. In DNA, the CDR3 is TGTGCCACCAGCGCGGCCACGTCGGGGGGGAATCAGCCCCAGCATTTT. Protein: CATSAATSGGNQPQHF.